This record covers a single T cell receptor (beta chain). MiXCR, applied by TCRdb to the 5' RACE reads, yields one record per CDR3 protein. The repertoire consists of approximately 90,000 distinct CDR3 sequences, with under 9% occurring once and the leading ten covering about 7.1%. This record belongs to a study of spatial heterogeneity in lung cancer. The CDR3 covers 11 residues. Per germline, CDR1 SEHNR and CDR2 FQNEAQ (reference sequence). The ends were cut back, 3 bases at V and 10 bases at J, with 6 bases in the middle. Time point given: sample taken at primary tumor resection. Sequencing of whole RNA from tumor, nontumor lung or frozen PBMC involved no sorting.

Material: PBMCs, obtained at surgery. This sequence was found in a male donor with early-stage non-small cell lung cancer. The chain combines TRBV7-9 with TRBJ2-2; D gene unclear. This CDR3 reads CASSFGLELFF. Here the CDR3 DNA reads TGTGCCAGCAGCTTCGGTCTGGAGCTGTTTTTT. The full variable domain, completed using reference TRBV7-9 and TRBJ2-2, is DTGVSQNPRHKITKRGQNVTFRCDPISEHNRLYWYRQTLGQGPEFLTYFQNEAQLEKSRLLSDRFSAERPKGSFSTLEIQRTEQGDSAMYLCASSFGLELFFGEGSRLTVL.